The present entry profiles one T cell receptor (beta chain) with its context. The antigen this receptor binds is unknown. The sample holds no much larger clone one base away, and base qualities are not on file. For CDR1 and CDR2, the germline V gene (reference sequence) lists MNHNY and SVGAGI. The CDR3 goes from the cysteine to the phenylalanine over 12 residues. The sequence is cut down to CDR3 DNA, 36 bases in frame from base 1. V is cut by 5 bases and J by 4 bases, and the space between the germline ends is 8 bases. These data are taken from a study of shared clonotypes between healthy human individuals (dated by TCRdb to 2020 to 2021). General notes on the study: Three men and two women, aged 18 to 49 years, made up the cohort. For each donor, three plates each were used for CD4 naive and CD4 memory, two plates were used for CD8 naive, and one plate was used for CD8 memory. To estimate repertoire size and how much clonotype sharing occurs between individuals, the study deeply sequenced the blood TCR repertoires of roughly 5 healthy adults. To increase sequencing depth and limit assay-specific biases, TCR repertoire library preparation and sequencing were carried out by different laboratories using diverse techniques. Leukapheresis yielded between about 0.85 and 10 billion PBMCs per donor.

The donors were healthy, HIV-negative adults who had no recently reported acute infections or vaccinations. All donors were Caucasian adults living in Nashville, Tennessee, USA. CD4+ T cells were enriched through magnetic negative selection, after which naive cells were positively selected on CD45RA and the remaining negative fraction served as the memory subset. Blood was collected by leukapheresis, and PBMCs were isolated by Ficoll-Histopaque density gradient centrifugation and then cryopreserved in liquid nitrogen vapor phase. Purity and quantity of every magnetically sorted T cell population were checked by analytical flow cytometry. Genomic DNA was isolated from each sorted fraction and quantified by UV absorbance on a Nanodrop 2000c. Summary of the overall study and its limitations: Sampling was limited to blood, and TCR repertoires in tissue likely differ from TCR repertoires in blood. Compared with non-shared clonotypes, the clonotypes found in all four sorted-subset donors had higher generation probabilities. Because the study included a small number of donors, the genetic and exposure-history diversity represented was limited. When several donors were compared, the shared fraction of clonotypes was 5% to 6.5% for naive CD4, around 4% for naive CD8, 2% to 2.5% for memory CD4, and 0.4% for memory CD8. Pairwise subsampling indicated that sequencing depth was expected to affect the degree of clonotype sharing among donors. Larger estimated clonotype richness was generally found for naive subsets than for memory subsets. Incomplete sequencing was indicated by rarefaction of sorted-subset datasets, despite the large sequencing depth.

Using the deep immunoSEQ assay, multiplex PCR amplified TCR CDR3 regions from genomic DNA. Genomic DNA extracted from each cell subset was distributed evenly over all wells of several immunoSEQ 96-well plates, and each plate served as one replicate. For sorted subsets, each replicate PCR was loaded with about 200 ng genomic DNA, equivalent to 30,000 or so T cell genomes. The purified libraries were quantified using a Qubit 3.0 fluorometer, sized with a Bioanalyzer 2100, and then quantified again using the KAPA Library Quantification kit. A separate single-read 150-cycle Illumina NextSeq 550 flow cell was used to sequence each immunoSEQ 96-well plate. Turning to the authors' computational methods: Because the immunoSEQ output included only junctional sequences and no quality scores, the filtering could not be the same as the filtering used for full-length reads. Sequences were annotated with PyIR, a Python wrapper for IgBLAST v1.9, using IMGT germline references to assign V/J genes and CDR3. Reads with weak V/J assignments (E-value above 1e-6), missing CDR3, stop codons, out-of-frame junctions, or ambiguous translated residues were removed. V3J clonotypes were defined by identical inferred V gene, J gene, and CDR3 amino acid sequence. The percentage overlap between two repertoires was calculated by dividing the number of shared unique clonotypes by the size of the smaller repertoire. Three approaches were used to assess repertoire richness: RTK rarefaction, the Chao1 estimator, and Recon v2.1 estimates of unobserved clonotypes. Generation probabilities were computed with OLGA for all TCRbeta clonotypes obtained by the gDNA method from several donors. This immuneACCESS table, as held by TCRdb, lists in-frame sequences with V and J called but not all clones. Of the missing ones, under half trace to an unresolved V gene in checked studies; the others have no known cause. V and J calls plus clone size are reproduced from that table; the DNA served to infer D and trimming. Across this sample there are roughly 2.4 million clones, with almost 96% seen only once. Clones ranked in the top ten supply less than 0.15% of the sample.

This sequence originates from a man in his late teens or twenties in good health. Sequenced sample: naive CD4+ T cells sorted from blood. The sample's cell subset or site, from its label and the paper: CD45RA+ positively selected. This chain is built from TRBV6-6 and TRBJ1-2, with TRBD1 tentatively as D gene (5 bases match). The CDR3 sequence is CASSPTGYGYTF. The DNA sequence is given as TGTGCCAGCAGTCCCACAGGCTATGGCTACACCTTC.